These 8 T cell receptor beta chains were sequenced from one sample in a study of human T cells and chemical hapten exposure (dated by TCRdb to about 2021). Library preparation used RACE. Sequenced on a NextSeq 500. Through fastp at Q25 and MiXCR, TCRdb rebuilt clones from the public reads, retaining in-frame beta chains. Rows are unified per CDR3 protein, each entry keeping the most common DNA and genes. The sample table holds around 67,000 distinct CDR3 sequences, of which over 6.5% were seen once. Approximately 3.4% of the sample is held by the ten biggest clonotypes. The meaning of the sample's time point label: patch test 2, 6 weeks after DPC sensitization. The treatment or condition label here, explained by the study, means: therapeutic diphenylcyclopropenone sensitization with weekly scalp DPC. Sequencing was performed on whole blood, taken in connection with sensitization to the hapten diphenylcyclopropenone (DPC). The receptor set was obtained from a woman aged 45-65 years with alopecia areata. Some clones in this sample may be carry-over from other donors' samples.

This clonotype has a handful of counts. The chain combines TRBV13 with TRBJ1-1; D might be TRBD1 (5 bases). This CDR3 contains 13 residues. Germline V lookup: CDR1 PRHDT, CDR2 FYEKMQ (reference sequence). The V and J ends lost 3 bases and 1 base respectively, with 6 bases between them. Here the CDR3 DNA reads TGTGCCAGCAGCTTGGACACGAACACTGAAGCTTTCTTT. Translating gives CASSLDTNTEAFF.

This rearrangement joins TRBV5-6 to TRBJ2-3; D gene uncertain. The V end lost 4 bases, the J end lost 6 bases, and 12 bases lay between the germline ends. CDR1 is SGHDT and CDR2 is YYEEEE in the germline V gene. CDR3 length: 13 amino acids. CDR3 bases: TGTGCCAGCAGCAGAGAGGTACTTGATACGCAGTATTTT. This translates into CASSREVLDTQYF.

This chain joins TRBV24-1 and TRBJ2-3; 12 nucleotides line up with TRBD2. Trimming cost V 3 bases and J 4 bases; bases outside gene matches: 4. CDR3 size: 16 residues. Germline V gives CDR1 KGHDR, CDR2 SFDVKD. CDR3 in DNA: TGTGCCACCAGTGATAATCGACTAGCGGGAGCAGATACGCAGTATTTT. It codes for CATSDNRLAGADTQYF.

At least ten counts were recorded for this clonotype. This sequence joins TRBV2 and TRBJ2-3, with TRBD2 matching over 7 bases. Germline loops: CDR1 SNHLY, CDR2 FYNNEI. The CDR3 sequence is 13 residues long. V was pared by 3 bases and J by 4 bases, with 1 base of the junction left unmatched. Here the CDR3 reads CASSDLAADTQYF. The CDR3 coding sequence is TGTGCCAGCAGTGACCTAGCGGCAGATACGCAGTATTTT.

This clonotype turned up a few times. CDR3 in amino acids: CSVGRGRENIQYF. The CDR3 DNA reads as TGCAGCGTTGGTCGGGGGCGGGAAAACATTCAGTACTTC. The chain couples TRBV29-1 to TRBJ2-4; D is perhaps TRBD1 or TRBD2 (6 bases each). CDR3 length: 13 amino acids. Between the trimmed V and J ends, which lost 4 bases and 5 bases, there was a span of 12 bases. CDR1 and CDR2 from the germline V gene are SQVTM and ANQGSEA.

This clonotype showed up just a few times. V and J are TRBV20-1 and TRBJ1-3; D is ambiguous. Between the trimmed V and J ends, which lost 0 bases and 0 bases, there was a span of 6 bases. The CDR3 has 14 amino acids. Germline CDR1 is DFQATT and CDR2 is SNEGSKA (reference sequence). CDR3: CSARESRSGNTIYF. As DNA, the CDR3 is TGCAGTGCTAGAGAGAGTCGCTCTGGAAACACCATATATTTT.

This clonotype was counted at least ten times. The chain combines TRBV12-3 or TRBV12-4 with TRBJ2-3; D is unresolved. Trimming stripped 1 base from V and 6 bases from J, with 5 bases between. The CDR3 length is 12 residues. The CDR3 spells CASSLDSDTQYF. As DNA, the CDR3 is TGTGCCAGCAGTTTAGATAGCGATACGCAGTATTTT.

This clonotype was seen many times. This chain uses TRBV27 with TRBJ2-3; D remains unclear. CDR3 size: 14 residues. Germline CDR1 reads MNHEY; CDR2 reads SMNVEV (reference sequence). V was cut by 3 bases and J by 1 base, with 8 bases left in between. The CDR3 is CASSFLQGTDTQYF. CDR3 DNA sequence: TGTGCCAGCAGTTTCCTGCAGGGCACAGATACGCAGTATTTT.